These 2 T cell receptor beta chains were all obtained from the same sample, sequenced in a study of cytomegalovirus exposure and HLA in healthy donors. The primer mix had 60 Vbeta and 13 Jbeta primers. Only in-frame clones appear in the TCRdb table, and some are missing; sequencing was by immunoSEQ multiplex PCR. The data show 99,000 or so clones, roughly three quarters seen once. Input material: PBMCs. The receptors shown here come from a male donor in good health and CMV-seronegative.

This clone occurred once. This rearrangement joins TRBV7-3 to TRBJ1-2, with TRBD1 matching 8 bases. The V gene's germline CDR1 is SGHTA and CDR2 FQGTGA. This CDR3 spans 13 amino acids. After removal of 4 bases from V and 7 bases from J, the junction contained 5 bases not matched to a gene. The DNA for the CDR3 is TGTGCCAGCAGCTCGGACAGGGACTCTGGCTACACCTTC. Amino acid sequence: CASSSDRDSGYTF.

Worth noting for this clone: The CDR3 does not close with the conserved phenylalanine or tryptophan, likely indicating a read error. The chain carries TRBV5-6 and TRBJ1-1; D remains unclear. V was trimmed by 0 bases and J by 5 bases, leaving 5 bases between them. This CDR3 comprises 12 residues. The germline V gene encodes CDR1 SGHDT and CDR2 YYEEEE. The CDR3 bases are TGTGCCAGCAGCTTGGGTGTGACTGAAGCTTTCCTT. This translates into CASSLGVTEAFL.